A selection of T cell receptor beta chains follows, all from one sample in a study of T cells after posttransplantation cyclophosphamide. Libraries were prepared by immunoSEQ multiplex PCR; TCRdb keeps only in-frame clonotypes and omits some of them. This sample shows around 10,000 clones and no singletons; approximately 15% rests with the ten largest. Sequences were derived from PBMCs, sampled after allogeneic stem cell transplant with posttransplant cyclophosphamide. The receptors were gathered from a female patient between 35 and 55 years old who received an allogeneic stem cell transplant from a related donor, was CMV-positive, and had no GVHD. Some T cells may trace back to the graft donor. The CDR3 runs from the conserved cysteine through the conserved F or W. D genes are given only for firm matches. Only part of the rows carry a size: once, few, many, or a class if the clone is expanded.

CDR3 DNA | CDR3 protein | V gene | D gene | clone size | J gene
TGCGCCAGCAGCTTGGGCCCGGGAGTGGGCACAGATACGCAGTATTTT | CASSLGPGVGTDTQYF | TRBV5-1 | . | . | TRBJ2-3
TGTGCCAGCAGTTTATCCCTCACTCTCTACTCCCGCACAGATACGCAGTATTTT | CASSLSLTLYSRTDTQYF | TRBV27 | . | medium-sized | TRBJ2-3
TGTGCCAGCAGCATGGGACTAGCGAGCGCGAACACCGGGGAGCTGTTTTTT | CASSMGLASANTGELFF | TRBV7-3 | TRBD2 | many | TRBJ2-2
TGCGCCAGCAGCTTGCGGCAGGGGGAAGAGACCCAGTACTTC | CASSLRQGEETQYF | TRBV5-1 | TRBD1 | many | TRBJ2-5
TGCGCCAGCAGCTTGGCACGGCGGAATTCACCCCTCCACTTT | CASSLARRNSPLHF | TRBV5-1 | . | many | TRBJ1-6
TGTGCCAGCAGCCGCTCCGGGACAGGGGGCTTTGAGCAGTTCTTC | CASSRSGTGGFEQFF | TRBV9 | TRBD1 | many | TRBJ2-1
TGTGCCAGCAGTTTTTCGGGGTTAGTAGTCGAGCAGTACTTC | CASSFSGLVVEQYF | TRBV6-6 | . | many | TRBJ2-7
TGTGCCAGCAGCTCAGGATCAGGGGTGTACACAGATACGCAGTATTTT | CASSSGSGVYTDTQYF | TRBV9 | . | many | TRBJ2-3
TGTGCCATCAGCCCCGGGACAGGGGGATACGAGCAGTACTTC | CAISPGTGGYEQYF | TRBV10-3 | TRBD1 | many | TRBJ2-7
TGTGCCAGCAGCGCCCGGGGGGGGGCCAACAATGAGCAGTTCTTC | CASSARGGANNEQFF | TRBV7-9 | TRBD2 | many | TRBJ2-1
TGTGCCAGCAGTTTTACAGGGGGGGATTCACCCCTCCACTTT | CASSFTGGDSPLHF | TRBV5-5 | TRBD1 | many | TRBJ1-6
TGCAGCGCGATCCACTCGGGACAGAAGGACACTGAAGCTTTCTTC | CSAIHSGQKDTEAFF | TRBV29-1 | TRBD1 | few | TRBJ1-1
TGTGCCAGCAGTGAACTTAGCGGGTTAGTCTCAGATACGCAGTATTTT | CASSELSGLVSDTQYF | TRBV25-1 | TRBD2 | many | TRBJ2-3
TGTGCCAGCAGTTACTCGATATACGGAGGGCACACCATATATTTT | CASSYSIYGGHTIYF | TRBV6-5 | . | many | TRBJ1-3
TGTGCCAGCAGTTTAAGCGGGGCTATGTTCGGCTACACCTTC | CASSLSGAMFGYTF | TRBV27 | . | many | TRBJ1-2
TGTGCCAGCAGTCTCGCCAGCAGGGTAATCGGGCAGTACTTC | CASSLASRVIGQYF | TRBV28 | . | medium-sized | TRBJ2-7
TGTGCCAGCAGTACACCGGGACAGGGTCATGGCTACACCTTC | CASSTPGQGHGYTF | TRBV6-6 | TRBD1 | many | TRBJ1-2
TGTGCCAGCCGGCTAGGGAACACTGAAGCTTTCTTT | CASRLGNTEAFF | TRBV6-5 | . | many | TRBJ1-1
TGCGCCAGCAGGATGGTTGGCGGGGTCAACCTCTACGAGCAGTACTTC | CASRMVGGVNLYEQYF | TRBV5-1 | . | many | TRBJ2-7
TGTGCCAGCAGCTTATTCGGGGACAGCTATAATTCACCCCTCCACTTT | CASSLFGDSYNSPLHF | TRBV5-6 | TRBD1 | many | TRBJ1-6
TGTGCCAGCAGATTTGGACTAGCGGGAGGGCGCACCGGGGAGCTGTTTTTT | CASRFGLAGGRTGELFF | TRBV2 | TRBD2 | many | TRBJ2-2
TGCGCCAGCAGCTTGGCCGCAGGGTCCGGTGAGCAGTTCTTC | CASSLAAGSGEQFF | TRBV5-1 | . | many | TRBJ2-1
TGCGCCAGCAGCCGAACTAGCGGGAGTTATTACGAGCAGTACTTC | CASSRTSGSYYEQYF | TRBV5-1 | TRBD2 | many | TRBJ2-7
TGTGCCAGCAGGGATCGACGGGACACTGAAGCTTTCTTT | CASRDRRDTEAFF | TRBV6-1 | . | many | TRBJ1-1
TGTGCCAGCAGTTATACTAGCGGGAGCCCCTACGAGCAGTACTTC | CASSYTSGSPYEQYF | TRBV6-5 | TRBD2 | many | TRBJ2-7
TGCGCCAGCAGCTTGGAGCCCCTAGCGGGGCCGAACACCGGGGAGCTGTTTTTT | CASSLEPLAGPNTGELFF | TRBV5-1 | TRBD2 | many | TRBJ2-2
TGCGCCAGCAGCTTGGTCGGGGGGCGGTACAATGAGCAGTTCTTC | CASSLVGGRYNEQFF | TRBV5-1 | . | many | TRBJ2-1
TGCGCCAGCAGCTCGGGGAACAGTCCCTACGAGCAGTACTTC | CASSSGNSPYEQYF | TRBV5-1 | . | many | TRBJ2-7
TGTGCCAGCAGTTACTCGATAACAGGGGACACTGAAGCTTTCTTT | CASSYSITGDTEAFF | TRBV6-5 | TRBD1 | many | TRBJ1-1
TGTGCCAGCAGCGTAGATGGAGGGAGGGGGTACTACGAGCAGTACTTC | CASSVDGGRGYYEQYF | TRBV9 | . | many | TRBJ2-7
TGTGCCATCAGTGTGACTAGCGGGATCGCGAATACGCAGTATTTT | CAISVTSGIANTQYF | TRBV10-3 | TRBD2 | few | TRBJ2-3
TGTGCCAGCAGCTCCCCGAAACGGACAGGGAGGGGCAATGAGCAGTTCTTC | CASSSPKRTGRGNEQFF | TRBV7-3 | . | few | TRBJ2-1
TGTGCCAGCAGTCAAAACTCAGGAGCAGGGCCCACTGAAGCTTTCTTT | CASSQNSGAGPTEAFF | TRBV6-6 | . | many | TRBJ1-1
TGTGCCAGCAGTGAGCTAGCGGGAGGGCCGAGGAAGGATACGCAGTATTTT | CASSELAGGPRKDTQYF | TRBV2 | TRBD2 | many | TRBJ2-3
TGTGCCAGCAAGGACAGGGGGCGATACGAGCAGTACTTC | CASKDRGRYEQYF | TRBV2 | TRBD1 | many | TRBJ2-7
TGTGCCAGCAGTGAAGGTCCGAGCGAGAGAGGGTTCTTC | CASSEGPSERGFF | TRBV6-1 | . | few | TRBJ2-1
TGTGCCAGCAGTGAACGTGCGTCTGGAAACACCATATATTTT | CASSERASGNTIYF | TRBV25-1 | . | many | TRBJ1-3
TGTGCCAGCAGTTCCAACGAGGGGGCGAGAGCTTTCTTT | CASSSNEGARAFF | TRBV2 | TRBD1 | many | TRBJ1-1
TGTGCCAGCTCGCCAGTTACAGGGGGGTACAATGAGCAGTTCTTC | CASSPVTGGYNEQFF | TRBV18 | TRBD1 | many | TRBJ2-1
TGCGCCAGCAGCCAAGATCGAATAGCAAAACCCACAGATACGCAGTATTTT | CASSQDRIAKPTDTQYF | TRBV4-1 | . | many | TRBJ2-3
TGTGCCAGCAGCGTAACAGCGGGGCGGTGGGGGGAAAAACTGTTTTTT | CASSVTAGRWGEKLFF | TRBV9 | . | many | TRBJ1-4
TGTGCCTGGAGTGCACAGGGCAATCAGCCCCAGCATTTT | CAWSAQGNQPQHF | TRBV30 | . | many | TRBJ1-5
TGTGCCAGCAGTTTAGGGACAGCAACCCCTGCAACTAATGAAAAACTGTTTTTT | CASSLGTATPATNEKLFF | TRBV28 | TRBD1 | many | TRBJ1-4
TGTGCCAGCAGCCGACAGGGGGCGGCCGAGGTCTATGGCTACACCTTC | CASSRQGAAEVYGYTF | TRBV27 | TRBD1 | many | TRBJ1-2
TGTGCCTGGAGTGTATGGGCCGGACGGGGCGAGCAGTACTTC | CAWSVWAGRGEQYF | TRBV30 | . | many | TRBJ2-7
TGTGCCAGCAGCGTAGACCCAGGGTTTAATAACAATGAGCAGTTCTTC | CASSVDPGFNNNEQFF | TRBV9 | . | many | TRBJ2-1
TGTGCCTGGAGTGGAGCTATTAGCAATCAGCCCCAGCATTTT | CAWSGAISNQPQHF | TRBV30 | . | many | TRBJ1-5
TGCGCCAGCAGCCCGACACCGGGACAGGGGGCCGAAGAGCAGTACTTC | CASSPTPGQGAEEQYF | TRBV5-1 | TRBD1 | many | TRBJ2-7
TGTGCCAGCAGCAAACTAGATACGCAGTATTTT | CASSKLDTQYF | TRBV7-9 | . | many | TRBJ2-3
TGCAGCGTTGAAGAAGACAGGGTGCTGAACACCGGGGAGCTGTTTTTT | CSVEEDRVLNTGELFF | TRBV29-1 | TRBD1 | many | TRBJ2-2
TGTGCCAGCAGTGAGAGTTACAGGGAGAGCACTGAAGCTTTCTTT | CASSESYRESTEAFF | TRBV6-4 | . | many | TRBJ1-1
TGCAGCGTTGAAGATTGGGGGGAAGACTACGAGCAGTACTTC | CSVEDWGEDYEQYF | TRBV29-1 | . | medium-sized | TRBJ2-7
TGTGCCAGCAGTGCGGACAGGGAAAACTATGGCTACACCTTC | CASSADRENYGYTF | TRBV6-6 | TRBD1 | medium-sized | TRBJ1-2
TGTGCCAGCTTCCTCGGCGGGGCTGAAGCTTTCTTT | CASFLGGAEAFF | TRBV2 | . | many | TRBJ1-1
TGTGCCAGCAGCTTCCAGGCAGGGTTGAACACTGAAGCTTTCTTT | CASSFQAGLNTEAFF | TRBV5-5 | . | many | TRBJ1-1
TGTGCCAGCAGCGCCGGGACAGGGAGCACCGGGGAGCTGTTTTTT | CASSAGTGSTGELFF | TRBV5-5 | TRBD1 | many | TRBJ2-2